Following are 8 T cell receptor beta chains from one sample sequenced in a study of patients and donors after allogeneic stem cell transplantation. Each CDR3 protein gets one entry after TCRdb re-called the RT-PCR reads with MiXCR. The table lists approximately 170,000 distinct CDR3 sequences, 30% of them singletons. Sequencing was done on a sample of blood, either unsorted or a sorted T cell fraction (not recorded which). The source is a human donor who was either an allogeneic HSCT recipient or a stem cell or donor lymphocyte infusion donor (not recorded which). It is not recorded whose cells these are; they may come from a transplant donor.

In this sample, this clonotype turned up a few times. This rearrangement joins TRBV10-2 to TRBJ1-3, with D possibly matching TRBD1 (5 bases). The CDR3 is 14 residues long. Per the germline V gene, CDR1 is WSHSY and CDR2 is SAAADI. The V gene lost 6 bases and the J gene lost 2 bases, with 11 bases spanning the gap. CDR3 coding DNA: TGCGCCAGCAGCGAGGGAGGGGCTGGAAACACCATATATTTT. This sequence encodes CASSEGGAGNTIYF.

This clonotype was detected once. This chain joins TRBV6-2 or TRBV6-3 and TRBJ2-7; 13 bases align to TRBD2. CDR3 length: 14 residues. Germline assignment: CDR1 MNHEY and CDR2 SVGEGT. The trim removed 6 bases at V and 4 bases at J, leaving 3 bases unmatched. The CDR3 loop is CASRRTSGSYEQYF. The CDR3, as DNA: TGTGCCAGCAGACGGACTAGCGGGAGTTACGAGCAGTACTTC.

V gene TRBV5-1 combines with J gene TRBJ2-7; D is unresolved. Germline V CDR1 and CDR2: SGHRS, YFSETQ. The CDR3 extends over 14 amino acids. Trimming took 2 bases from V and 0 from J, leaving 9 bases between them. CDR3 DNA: TGCGCCAGCAGCTTAATTGACCTCTCCTACGAGCAGTACTTC. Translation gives CASSLIDLSYEQYF.

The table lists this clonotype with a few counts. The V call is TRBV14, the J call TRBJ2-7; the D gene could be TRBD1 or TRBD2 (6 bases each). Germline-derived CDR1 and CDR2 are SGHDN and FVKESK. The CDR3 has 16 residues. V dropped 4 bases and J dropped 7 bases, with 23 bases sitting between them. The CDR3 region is CASSPLGLSLRGEQYF. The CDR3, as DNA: TGTGCCAGCAGCCCCCTGGGACTCAGTTTAAGGGGGGAGCAGTACTTC. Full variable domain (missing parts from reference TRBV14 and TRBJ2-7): EAGVTQFPSHSVIEKGQTVTLRCDPISGHDNLYWYRRVMGKEIKFLLHFVKESKQDESGMPNNRFLAERTGGTYSTLKVQPAELEDSGVYFCASSPLGLSLRGEQYFGPGTRLTVT.

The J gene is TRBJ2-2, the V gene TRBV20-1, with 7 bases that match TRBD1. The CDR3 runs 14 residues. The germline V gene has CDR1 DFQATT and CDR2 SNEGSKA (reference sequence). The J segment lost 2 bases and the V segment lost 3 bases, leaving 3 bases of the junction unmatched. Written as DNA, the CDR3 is TGCAGTGCTAGGGGGACAGATAACACCGGGGAGCTGTTTTTT. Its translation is CSARGTDNTGELFF.

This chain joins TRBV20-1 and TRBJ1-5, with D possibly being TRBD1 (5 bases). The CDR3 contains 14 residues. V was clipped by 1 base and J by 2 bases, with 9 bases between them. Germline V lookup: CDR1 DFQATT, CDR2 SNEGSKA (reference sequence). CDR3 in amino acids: CSARGGGGNQPQHF. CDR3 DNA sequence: TGCAGTGCTAGAGGGGGCGGCGGCAATCAGCCCCAGCATTTT.

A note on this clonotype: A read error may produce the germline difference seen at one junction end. This CDR3 is CASREDSMKTEAFF. The CDR3 region has the DNA TGTGCCAGCAGGGAGGACAGCATGAAGACTGAAGCTTTCTTT. V gene TRBV12-3 or TRBV12-4 combines with J gene TRBJ1-1; possibly TRBD1 for D (6 bases). This CDR3 spans 14 amino acids.

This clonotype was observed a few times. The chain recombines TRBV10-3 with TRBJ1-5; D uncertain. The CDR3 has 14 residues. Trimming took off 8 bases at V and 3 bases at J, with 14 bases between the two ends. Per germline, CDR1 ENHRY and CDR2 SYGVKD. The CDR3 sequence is CAIAAGPINQPQHF. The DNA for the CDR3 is TGTGCCATCGCCGCCGGGCCAATCAATCAGCCCCAGCATTTT.